The 20 T cell receptor beta chains given below trace back to one sample, sequenced in a study of T cells in Graves' hyperthyroidism and ophthalmopathy. The source material, RNA transcripts, was used to amplify TCR beta CDR3 regions. The study used the HTBI primer set for a first-round RT-PCR of the TCR CDR3. TCRdb re-called the multiplex PCR reads through MiXCR, storing one row per CDR3 protein. The sample holds around 600,000 distinct CDR3 sequences, 12% to 15% seen once. Sequenced material: blood. These receptors were obtained from a young woman with Graves' ophthalmopathy.

Only a few counts were recorded for this clonotype. The chain employs TRBV6-1 and TRBJ2-3; D perhaps matches TRBD2 (5 bases). Germline loops: CDR1 MNHNS, CDR2 SASEGT. The CDR3 sequence is 15 residues long. Trimming took 6 bases from V and 4 from J, leaving 17 bases between them. Here the CDR3 reads CASRLSVIGADTQYF. The DNA of the CDR3 is TGTGCCAGCAGACTTAGCGTTATTGGGGCAGATACGCAGTATTTT.

This clonotype came up many times. The rearrangement joins TRBV28 to TRBJ1-2; TRBD1 might be the D (5 bases). CDR3 length: 14 residues. CDR1 is MDHEN, CDR2 SYDVKM, per germline. V shed 8 bases and J shed 6 bases, with 19 bases lying between them. The chain's CDR3 is CASSSRRQGNGYTF. In DNA, the CDR3 is TGTGCCAGCTCATCCAGGAGGCAGGGTAATGGCTACACCTTC.

With respect to this clonotype: One base away lies a much larger clone, so this may be a sequencing read error. The chain employs TRBV7-6 and TRBJ1-5; TRBD1 aligns across 11 bases. With 4 bases clipped from V and 5 bases from J, the junction kept 7 bases outside the gene matches. Germline assignment: CDR1 SGHVS and CDR2 FNYEAQ. The CDR3 spans 16 residues. In DNA form, the CDR3 reads TGTGCCAGCAGCTCCGGGACAGGGGGACGCGATCAGCCCCAGCATTTT. Its translation is CASSSGTGGRDQPQHF.

This clonotype was detected many times. In DNA form, the CDR3 reads TGTGCCAGCGGTTTGTTGAGCTCCTACGAGCAGTACTTC. As protein: CASGLLSSYEQYF. This chain connects TRBV11-1 to TRBJ2-7; D is unresolved. The V end lost 8 bases, the J end lost 0 bases, and 11 bases lay between the germline ends. Germline CDR1 is SGHAT and CDR2 is FQDESV (reference sequence). The CDR3 has 13 amino acids.

This clonotype was recorded many times. The V and J genes are TRBV6-1 and TRBJ2-7; no clear D. CDR3 length: 13 amino acids. V lost 8 bases to trimming and J lost 3 bases, with 14 bases between them. Per germline, CDR1 MNHNS and CDR2 SASEGT. The CDR3 sequence: CASGPARFYEQYF. The CDR3 nucleotides are TGTGCCAGCGGTCCGGCCAGGTTCTACGAGCAGTACTTC.

Turning to this clonotype: A much more abundant neighbour one base away suggests this may be a read error. The conserved phenylalanine or tryptophan is not found at the CDR3 terminus, so this likely reflects a read error. The genes are TRBV7-3 and TRBJ2-7; 9 bases map to TRBD2. This CDR3 has 15 amino acids. Trimming cost V 4 bases and J 2 bases; bases outside gene matches: 6. Germline CDR1 reads SGHTA; CDR2 reads FQGTGA. In DNA, the CDR3 is TGTGCCAGCAGCTCCCGGACTAGCGAGACCTACGAGCAGTACCTC. Amino acid sequence: CASSSRTSETYEQYL.

There are a few counts of this clonotype. This rearrangement joins TRBV19 to TRBJ1-6; TRBD1 might be the D (6 bases). The germline V and J ends were trimmed by 6 bases and 9 bases, with 15 bases remaining between them. Germline CDR1 and CDR2: LNHDA and SQIVND (reference sequence). There are 14 residues in the CDR3. The CDR3 sequence: CASSYRVGSSPLHF. Written as DNA, the CDR3 is TGTGCCAGTAGCTACAGGGTAGGAAGTTCACCCCTCCACTTT.

V gene TRBV7-6 combines with J gene TRBJ2-7; D remains unclear. CDR3 length: 12 amino acids. The V gene's germline CDR1 is SGHVS and CDR2 FNYEAQ. With 5 bases removed from V and 5 bases from J, the gap between germline ends came to 10 bases. The chain's CDR3 is CASSERVHEQYF. The CDR3, as DNA: TGTGCCAGCAGCGAAAGGGTCCACGAGCAGTACTTC.

This chain uses TRBV20-1 with TRBJ1-2, with 10 bases that match TRBD1. CDR1 is DFQATT and CDR2 is SNEGSKA in the germline V gene (reference sequence). This CDR3 is 17 amino acids long. J lost 3 bases, V lost 3 bases, and 13 bases had no gene match. The CDR3 here is CSARHEDRGRVDYGYTF. The DNA of the CDR3 is TGCAGTGCTAGGCATGAAGACAGGGGGCGCGTGGACTATGGCTACACCTTC.

At least ten counts were recorded for this clonotype. The genes are TRBV20-1 and TRBJ1-2, with 12 bases aligning to TRBD1. V gave up 6 bases and J gave up 2 bases; unmatched junction bases: 4. The germline V gene has CDR1 DFQATT and CDR2 SNEGSKA (reference sequence). The CDR3 has 14 residues. In DNA, the CDR3 is TGCAGTGCAAGGGACAGGGGGCCAAACTATGGCTACACCTTC. Amino acid sequence: CSARDRGPNYGYTF.

This clonotype was recorded once. A much larger clone lies a single base off, so this may be a read error. The chain combines TRBV30 with TRBJ1-5; TRBD1 agrees at 9 bases. The CDR3 loop spans 17 amino acids. V shed 0 bases and J 6 bases; nucleotides not matched to a gene: 12. Germline V gene data show CDR1 as GTSNPN and CDR2 as SVGIG (reference sequence). CDR3 bases: TGTGCCTGGAGTGTAAGGTCCGGGACAGGGTACAGTCAGCCCCAGCATTTT. It encodes CAWSVRSGTGYSQPQHF. The full variable domain, rest sourced from reference TRBV30 and TRBJ1-5, is SQTIHQWPATLVQPVGSPLSLECTVEGTSNPNLYWYRQAAGRGLQLLFYSVGIGQISSEVPQNLSASRPQDRQFILSSKKLLLSDSGFYLCAWSVRSGTGYSQPQHFGDGTRLSIL.

The chain joins TRBV10-2 to TRBJ2-7, with 7 positions matching TRBD2. The CDR3 runs to 16 residues. V was pared by 0 bases and J by 3 bases, with 8 bases of the junction left unmatched. Germline assignment: CDR1 WSHSY and CDR2 SAAADI. The CDR3 here is CASSESAGTTNYEQYF. For the CDR3, the DNA is TGCGCCAGCAGTGAGTCCGCCGGGACTACAAACTACGAGCAGTACTTC.

This clonotype was seen ten or more times. This rearrangement joins TRBV12-3 or TRBV12-4 to TRBJ2-7, with TRBD2 identical over 8 bases. Trimming took 3 bases from V and 1 from J; bases not matched to a gene: 11. CDR3 size: 17 residues. CDR3 residues: CASSFCSASGLSYEQYF. The DNA of the CDR3 is TGTGCCAGCAGTTTCTGTTCGGCTAGCGGGCTTTCCTACGAGCAGTACTTC.

With regard to this clonotype: Just one base apart from a much larger clone, this may be a read error. This chain connects TRBV30 to TRBJ2-7; D unresolved. Germline values: CDR1 GTSNPN, CDR2 SVGIG (reference sequence). CDR3 size: 11 residues. Between the trimmed V and J ends, which lost 4 bases and 4 bases, there was a span of 8 bases. Here the CDR3 reads CAWILWYEQYF. The CDR3 DNA reads as TGTGCCTGGATCTTATGGTACGAGCAGTACTTC.

This clonotype was counted ten times or more. The chain carries TRBV28 and TRBJ2-7, with 7 bases aligning to TRBD2. The CDR3 is made up of 13 amino acids. Trimming removed 2 bases from V and 4 bases from J; junction bases left unmatched: 2. Per the germline V gene, CDR1 is MDHEN and CDR2 is SYDVKM. Here the CDR3 reads CASSLKGGYEQYF. The CDR3 coding sequence is TGTGCCAGCAGTTTAAAGGGAGGGTACGAGCAGTACTTC.

This clonotype was seen only a few times. The CDR3 does not end in the conserved phenylalanine or tryptophan, so this is likely a read error. The rearrangement joins TRBV7-9 to TRBJ1-2, with D uncertain. Trimming cost V 2 bases and J 5 bases, with 12 bases left between them. Germline loops: CDR1 SEHNR, CDR2 FQNEAQ (reference sequence). The CDR3 consists of 14 residues. CDR3 coding DNA: TGTGCCAGCAGCTTATCAGCCTTTAGGTATGGCTACACCCTC. Amino acids: CASSLSAFRYGYTL.

This clonotype has ten or more counts. V is TRBV29-1 and J is TRBJ2-7; D possibly matches TRBD1 or TRBD2 (5 bases each). The CDR3 length is 13 residues. Germline CDR1 SQVTM, CDR2 ANQGSEA. The V end lost 7 bases, the J end lost 4 bases, and 17 bases lay between the germline ends. CDR3 coding DNA: TGCAGCGCCTCCCTTGGGACGGTATACGAGCAGTACTTC. It encodes CSASLGTVYEQYF.

This clonotype was seen repeatedly, ten times or more. The CDR3 sequence is CSVEMRNGYEQYF. The CDR3 DNA reads TGCAGCGTTGAGATGAGGAATGGCTACGAGCAGTACTTC. The chain uses TRBV29-1 and TRBJ2-7; D gene unclear. This CDR3 contains 13 residues. The V end was cut by 3 bases, the J end by 3 bases, with 12 bases between. Germline V gives CDR1 SQVTM, CDR2 ANQGSEA.

This clonotype was detected many times. V gene TRBV7-8 combines with J gene TRBJ2-7; TRBD2 agrees at 9 bases. This CDR3 has 16 residues. J lost 2 bases, V lost 2 bases, and 7 bases had no gene match. Germline V gene data show CDR1 as SGHVS and CDR2 as FQNEAQ. The CDR3 loop reads CASSLPASGTTYEQYF. CDR3 bases: TGTGCCAGCAGCTTACCGGCTAGCGGGACTACCTACGAGCAGTACTTC.

This clonotype was found a few times. This chain links TRBV9 with TRBJ2-3; 7 bases are shared with TRBD2. The V gene end was trimmed by 7 bases and the J gene end by 0 bases; junction bases not matched to a gene: 8. This CDR3 has 15 amino acids. Germline V gene data show CDR1 as SGDLS and CDR2 as YYNGEE. The CDR3, as DNA: TGTGCCAGCGGCCTTAGCGGGCCCAGCACAGATACGCAGTATTTT. This codes for CASGLSGPSTDTQYF.